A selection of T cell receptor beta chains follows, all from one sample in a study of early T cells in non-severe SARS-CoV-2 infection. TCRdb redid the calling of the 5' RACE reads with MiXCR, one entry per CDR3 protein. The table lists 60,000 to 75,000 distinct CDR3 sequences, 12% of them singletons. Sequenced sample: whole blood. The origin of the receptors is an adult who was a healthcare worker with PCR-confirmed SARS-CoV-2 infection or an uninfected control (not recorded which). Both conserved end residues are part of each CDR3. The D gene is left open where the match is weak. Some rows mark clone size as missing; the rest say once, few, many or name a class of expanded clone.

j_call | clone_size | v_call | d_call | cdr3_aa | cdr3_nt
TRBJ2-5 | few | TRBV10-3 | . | CAIGSQETQYF | TGTGCCATCGGCAGTCAAGAGACCCAGTACTTC
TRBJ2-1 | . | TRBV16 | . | CASSQSASSYNEQFF | TGTGCCAGCAGCCAATCGGCGTCCTCGTACAATGAGCAGTTCTTC
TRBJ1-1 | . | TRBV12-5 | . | CASGLATTLLEAFF | TGTGCTAGTGGTTTGGCGACCACCCTTCTGGAAGCTTTCTTT
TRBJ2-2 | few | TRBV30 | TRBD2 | CAWRVERGAAGELFF | TGTGCCTGGAGAGTAGAGCGGGGGGCGGCCGGGGAGCTGTTTTTT
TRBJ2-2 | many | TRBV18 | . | CASSPSQANTGELFF | TGTGCCAGCTCACCATCGCAAGCGAACACCGGGGAGCTGTTTTTT
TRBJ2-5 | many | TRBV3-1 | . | CASSQEVQTQYF | TGTGCCAGCAGCCAGGAAGTACAGACCCAGTACTTC
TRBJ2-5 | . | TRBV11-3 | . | CASSWDPTGTQYF | TGTGCCAGCAGCTGGGACCCAACTGGGACCCAGTACTTC
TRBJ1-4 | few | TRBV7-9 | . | CASSKQGWNEKLFF | TGTGCCAGCAGCAAGCAGGGTTGGAATGAAAAACTGTTTTTT
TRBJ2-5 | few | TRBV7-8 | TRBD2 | CASSPRTSGGAETQYF | TGTGCCAGCAGCCCCAGGACTAGCGGGGGGGCAGAGACCCAGTACTTC
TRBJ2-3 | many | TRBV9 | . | CASKSQWVRRATPDTQYF | TGTGCCAGCAAAAGTCAATGGGTTAGGAGGGCCACACCAGATACGCAGTATTTT
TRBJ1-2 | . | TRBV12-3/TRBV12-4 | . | CASSLGRGAASGYTF | TGTGCCAGCAGTTTGGGCCGAGGAGCAGCTAGTGGCTACACCTTC
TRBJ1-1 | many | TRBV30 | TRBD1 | CARIDRGFVAFF | TGTGCCCGAATCGACAGGGGGTTTGTGGCTTTCTTT
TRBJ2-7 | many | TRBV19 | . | CASSGSQGNSYEQYF | TGTGCCAGTAGTGGTTCGCAGGGAAATTCCTACGAGCAGTACTTC
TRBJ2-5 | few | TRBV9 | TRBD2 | CASSGLAGEMEETQYF | TGTGCCAGCTCGGGACTAGCGGGAGAGATGGAGGAGACCCAGTACTTC
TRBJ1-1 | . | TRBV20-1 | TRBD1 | CSAREGQMNTEAFF | TGCAGTGCTAGAGAGGGACAGATGAACACTGAAGCTTTCTTT
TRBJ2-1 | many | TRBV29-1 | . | CSVEGSSVHNEQFF | TGCAGCGTTGAAGGTTCTAGCGTTCACAATGAGCAGTTCTTC
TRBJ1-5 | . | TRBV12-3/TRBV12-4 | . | CASSWTGGNQPQHF | TGTGCCAGCAGTTGGACGGGGGGTAATCAGCCCCAGCATTTT
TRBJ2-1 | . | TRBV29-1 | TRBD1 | CSVEGRGRYEQFF | TGCAGCGTTGAAGGCAGGGGGCGATATGAGCAGTTCTTC
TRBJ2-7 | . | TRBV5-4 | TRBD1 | CASSLAGTGPAEQYF | TGTGCCAGCAGCTTGGCAGGGACAGGGCCCGCCGAGCAGTACTTC
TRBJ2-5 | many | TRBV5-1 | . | CASSLEGHQETQYF | TGCGCCAGCAGCTTGGAGGGGCACCAAGAGACCCAGTACTTC
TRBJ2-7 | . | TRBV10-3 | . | CAISRLDYEQYF | TGTGCCATCAGTAGACTCGACTACGAGCAGTACTTC
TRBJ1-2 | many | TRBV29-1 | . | CSVVPVGAFGYGYTF | TGCAGCGTTGTGCCCGTAGGGGCGTTCGGCTATGGCTACACCTTC
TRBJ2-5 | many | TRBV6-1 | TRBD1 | CASRNRDRGETQYF | TGTGCCAGCAGAAACCGGGACAGAGGAGAGACCCAGTACTTC
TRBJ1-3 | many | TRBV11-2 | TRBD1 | CASSSKWDRRGSGNTIYF | TGTGCCAGCAGCTCCAAATGGGACAGGAGGGGCTCTGGAAACACCATATATTTT
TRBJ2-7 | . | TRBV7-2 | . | CASSLGRSYEQYF | TGTGCCAGCAGCTTAGGACGGTCCTACGAGCAGTACTTC
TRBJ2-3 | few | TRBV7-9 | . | CASSLRGVVADTQYF | TGTGCCAGCAGCTTAAGGGGTGTGGTCGCAGATACGCAGTATTTT
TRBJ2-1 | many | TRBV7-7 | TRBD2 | CASSPTSGGFNEQFF | TGTGCCAGCAGCCCGACTAGCGGGGGATTCAATGAGCAGTTCTTC
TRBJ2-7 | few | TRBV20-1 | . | CSARRPEGYEQYF | TGCAGTGCTAGAAGACCCGAAGGCTACGAGCAGTACTTC
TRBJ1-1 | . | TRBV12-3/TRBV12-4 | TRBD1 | CASRGTGNTEAFF | TGTGCCAGCAGGGGGACAGGGAACACTGAAGCTTTCTTT
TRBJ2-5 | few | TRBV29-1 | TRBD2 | CSGATSGAETQYF | TGCAGCGGAGCGACTAGCGGGGCAGAGACCCAGTACTTC
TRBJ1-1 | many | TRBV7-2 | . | CASRQQRNTEAFF | TGTGCCAGCAGGCAACAGAGAAACACTGAAGCTTTCTTT
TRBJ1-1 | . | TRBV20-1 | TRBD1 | CSAVKPGQMNTEAFF | TGCAGTGCCGTTAAACCGGGACAGATGAACACTGAAGCTTTCTTT
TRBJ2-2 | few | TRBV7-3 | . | CASRISGETGELFF | TGTGCCAGCAGAATCTCAGGGGAGACCGGGGAGCTGTTTTTT
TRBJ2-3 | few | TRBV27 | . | CASSQKRKSSTDTQYF | TGTGCCAGCAGTCAAAAGCGGAAGTCTAGCACAGATACGCAGTATTTT
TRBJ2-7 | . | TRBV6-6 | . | CASQTFGGQLGSYEQYF | TGTGCCAGCCAAACATTCGGAGGGCAGTTAGGCTCCTACGAGCAGTACTTC
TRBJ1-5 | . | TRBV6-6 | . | CASTTGGVSNQPQHF | TGTGCCAGCACAACCGGAGGGGTGAGCAATCAGCCCCAGCATTTT
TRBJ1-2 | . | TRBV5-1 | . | CASSLGQNNYGYTF | TGCGCCAGCAGCTTGGGACAGAATAACTATGGCTACACCTTC
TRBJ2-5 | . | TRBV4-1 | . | CASSQVRARETQYF | TGCGCCAGCAGCCAAGTAAGGGCCAGAGAGACCCAGTACTTC
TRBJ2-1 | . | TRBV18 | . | CASSPRDKASYNEQFF | TGTGCCAGCTCACCCCGGGACAAAGCTTCCTACAATGAGCAGTTCTTC
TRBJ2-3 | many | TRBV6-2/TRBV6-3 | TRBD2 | CASSYQTPGLAPPRVNTQYF | TGTGCCAGCAGTTACCAAACTCCGGGACTAGCGCCTCCAAGGGTCAATACGCAGTATTTT
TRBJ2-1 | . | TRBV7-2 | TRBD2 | CASSLVAGQRFF | TGTGCCAGCAGCTTAGTAGCGGGACAACGGTTCTTC
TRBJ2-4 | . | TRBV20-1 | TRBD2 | CSAGGGIAKNIQYF | TGCAGTGCTGGGGGAGGGATAGCCAAAAACATTCAGTACTTC
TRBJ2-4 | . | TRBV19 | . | CASSTGEYIQYF | TGTGCCAGTTCAACCGGGGAATACATTCAGTACTTC
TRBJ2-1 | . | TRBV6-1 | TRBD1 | CASKGQGMGLNEQFF | TGTGCCAGCAAAGGACAGGGTATGGGTCTGAATGAGCAGTTCTTC
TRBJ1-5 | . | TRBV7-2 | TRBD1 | CASSLQGAHQPQHF | TGTGCCAGCAGCTTACAGGGGGCCCATCAGCCCCAGCATTTT
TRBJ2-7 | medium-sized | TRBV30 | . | CAWSVWAREQYF | TGTGCCTGGAGTGTATGGGCGCGGGAGCAGTACTTC
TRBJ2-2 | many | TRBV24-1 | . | CAASREGGTGELFF | TGTGCCGCGAGCCGGGAAGGCGGCACCGGGGAGCTGTTTTTT
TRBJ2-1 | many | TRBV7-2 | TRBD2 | CASSWTSGSFNEQFF | TGTGCCAGCAGCTGGACTAGCGGGAGCTTCAATGAGCAGTTCTTC
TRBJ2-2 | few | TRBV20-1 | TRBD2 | CSARDSGLAGVPTGELFF | TGCAGTGCTAGAGATTCGGGGCTAGCGGGAGTACCCACCGGGGAGCTGTTTTTT
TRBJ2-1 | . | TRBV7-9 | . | CASSPRAVPNTNEQFF | TGTGCCAGCAGCCCCCGTGCAGTCCCCAATACTAATGAGCAGTTCTTC